This T cell receptor beta chain derives from a study of beta chain features in type 1 diabetes. Deletions cut 6 bases from V and 5 bases from J, with 9 bases between. This CDR3 is 12 amino acids long. CDR1 and CDR2 from the germline V gene are MNHEY and SVGAGI. Isolated RNA was reverse transcribed in full, so expressed TCRB transcripts were sequenced. Libraries were prepared by immunoSEQ multiplex PCR; TCRdb keeps only in-frame clonotypes and omits some of them. The sample carries about 200,000 clones, 11% recorded once. The sequenced sample was central memory CD4+ T cells from blood. The sequence was collected from a man aged 18 to 30 in good health. The rearrangement uses TRBV6-5 and TRBJ2-3; D is perhaps TRBD1 (7 bases). The CDR3 loop is CASSQGGDTQYF. The CDR3 DNA follows: TGTGCCAGCAGCCAGGGGGGAGATACGCAGTATTTT.